Below, 10 T cell receptor beta chains from the same sample are listed, as sequenced in a study of T-cell reconstitution after alpha-beta-depleted transplantation in children. Researchers prepared the TCRbeta library using unique molecular identifiers, the study reports. TCRdb processed the PCR reads anew with MiXCR; each CDR3 protein has one entry. Of about 640,000 distinct CDR3 sequences detected, 16% appear once; the ten largest clones hold 0.8% to 1.1%. Source: PBMCs from the stem cell graft donor, taken from the stem cell graft. These receptors originate from a human donor who donated a stem cell graft to a child with acute myeloid leukemia.

This clonotype was observed a handful of times. This chain links TRBV24-1 with TRBJ1-2; 8 bases align to TRBD1. Germline CDR1 KGHDR, CDR2 SFDVKD. The CDR3 length is 13 residues. The V and J ends lost 5 bases and 2 bases, in that order; junction bases with no gene match: 0. CDR3 loop: CATSGTGNYGYTF. As DNA, the CDR3 is TGTGCCACCAGTGGGACAGGGAACTATGGCTACACCTTC.

Comment on this clonotype: A much more abundant neighbour one base away suggests this may be a read error. DNA of the CDR3: TGCAGCGCTGATGGCGTGGGGGGATTAAACACCGGGGAGCTGTTTTTT. This sequence encodes CSADGVGGLNTGELFF. This sequence joins TRBV29-1 and TRBJ2-2, with D tentatively TRBD2 (6 bases). Germline V gene data show CDR1 as SQVTM and CDR2 as ANQGSEA. V lost 7 bases, J lost 2 bases, and 20 bases lay in between. The CDR3 runs to 16 residues.

This clonotype appeared a few times. The chain has TRBV12-3 or TRBV12-4 and TRBJ2-2; 10 bases are a match to TRBD2. The V gene end was trimmed by 5 bases and the J gene end by 5 bases; junction bases not matched to a gene: 11. The length of the CDR3 is 17 residues. The CDR3 nucleotides read TGTGCCAGCAGTACCATAACTAGCGGGATCAAGACCGGGGAGCTGTTTTTT. Translating it yields CASSTITSGIKTGELFF.

The CDR3 protein is CSASRGGPSIDTQYF. CDR3 in DNA: TGCAGTGCTAGTAGGGGGGGCCCCTCCATAGATACGCAGTATTTT. The chain links TRBV20-1 to TRBJ2-3; a possible D gene is TRBD2 (7 bases). Trimming took 3 bases from V and 5 from J, leaving 18 bases between them. CDR3 length: 15 residues. Germline CDR1 DFQATT, CDR2 SNEGSKA (reference sequence).

In this sample, this clonotype turned up many times. The chain uses TRBV29-1 and TRBJ2-5, with a possible D match to TRBD1 (5 bases). The V gene's germline CDR1 is SQVTM and CDR2 ANQGSEA. V was trimmed by 0 bases and J by 11 bases, leaving 22 bases between them. The CDR3 loop spans 15 amino acids. CDR3 loop: CSVEDDTGPPFTQYF. The CDR3 DNA is TGCAGCGTTGAAGATGACACAGGCCCTCCCTTTACGCAGTACTTC.

This chain connects TRBV7-9 to TRBJ1-1; TRBD1 is a possible D gene (5 bases). Germline V gives CDR1 SEHNR, CDR2 FQNEAQ (reference sequence). The CDR3 has 16 residues. Trimming cost V 4 bases and J 4 bases, with 19 bases left between them. In DNA form, the CDR3 reads TGTGCCAGCAGCTCCGCTATCAGGGTTGAGGGCACTGAAGCTTTCTTT. It encodes CASSSAIRVEGTEAFF.

At least ten counts were recorded for this clonotype. The V call is TRBV29-1, the J call TRBJ2-7; 8 nucleotides align to TRBD1. Per the germline V gene, CDR1 is SQVTM and CDR2 is ANQGSEA. With 7 bases clipped from V and 3 bases from J, the junction kept 5 bases outside the gene matches. The CDR3 totals 12 residues. The CDR3 is CSARTGRYEQYF. In DNA form, the CDR3 reads TGCAGCGCGAGGACAGGGCGCTACGAGCAGTACTTC.

The J gene is TRBJ2-1, the V gene TRBV27; tentatively, D is TRBD2 (5 bases). Trimming shortened V by 2 bases and J by 0 bases, and 11 bases separated the two germline ends. The CDR3 spans 16 residues. Germline V CDR1 and CDR2: MNHEY, SMNVEV (reference sequence). Here the CDR3 reads CASSLVTGNSYNEQFF. DNA of the CDR3: TGTGCCAGCAGTTTAGTTACGGGGAACTCCTACAATGAGCAGTTCTTC.

There are a few counts of this clonotype. The chain combines TRBV25-1 with TRBJ2-5, with D unclear. Germline CDR1 is MGHDK and CDR2 is SYGVNS. The CDR3 contains 12 residues. V lost 3 bases and J 3 bases, leaving 5 bases between the germline ends. CDR3 DNA: TGTGCCAGCAGTGACGGAAAAGAGACCCAGTACTTC. It translates to CASSDGKETQYF.

The chain has TRBV20-1 and TRBJ2-3, with D tentatively TRBD2 (5 bases). Trimming stripped 5 bases from V and 4 bases from J, with 16 bases between. There are 14 residues in the CDR3. The germline V gene encodes CDR1 DFQATT and CDR2 SNEGSKA (reference sequence). The DNA for the CDR3 is TGCAGTGCTTCCCGAGGGAGTGCCCCAGATACGCAGTATTTT. It yields the protein CSASRGSAPDTQYF.